This TCR beta chain was sequenced during a study of blood T cell repertoires in COVID-19. In the study overall: Acute-phase and convalescent COVID-19 samples originated in the United States, Italy and Spain. Sources were T cells, B-cell-depleted T cells, or PBMCs; the material itself was cDNA or gDNA.

In the authors' workflow: How many nucleated cells were present was estimated from reference gene primer amplification. Profiling relied on immunoSEQ multiplex PCR, and the TCRdb table lists in-frame clones only, not all of them. V and J calls and clone size are given by that table; D and trimming were obtained from the DNA. The data contain tens of thousands of clones, more than 85% of them seen just once; the ten biggest clones take up around 3.9%. Trimming stripped 2 bases from V and 5 bases from J, with 18 bases between. Germline V gene data show CDR1 as SGHTA and CDR2 as FQGNSA. The length of the CDR3 is 16 residues.

The material sequenced was peripheral blood. The clonotype originates from a man in his 70s with active COVID-19. This chain joins TRBV7-2 and TRBJ1-1; D unclear. The CDR3 sequence is CASSLKGPPRGTEAFF. The DNA of the CDR3 is TGTGCCAGCAGCTTAAAAGGGCCCCCCCGAGGGACTGAAGCTTTCTTT.